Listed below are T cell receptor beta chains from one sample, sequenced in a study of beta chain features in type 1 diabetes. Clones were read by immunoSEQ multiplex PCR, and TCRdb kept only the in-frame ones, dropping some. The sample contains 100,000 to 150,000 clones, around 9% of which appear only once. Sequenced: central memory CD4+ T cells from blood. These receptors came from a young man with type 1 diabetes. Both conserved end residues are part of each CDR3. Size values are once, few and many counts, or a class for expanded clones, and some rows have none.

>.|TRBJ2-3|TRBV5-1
CASSLPELGGGTDTQYF
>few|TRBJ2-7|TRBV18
CASSPPGTLPEQYF
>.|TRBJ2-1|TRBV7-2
CASSLDVRLYNEQFF
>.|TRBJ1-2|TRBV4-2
CASSQGTGDNYGYTF
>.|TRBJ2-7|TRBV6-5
CASSYTSGGAPYEQYF
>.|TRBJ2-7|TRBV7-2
CASSLGGGAVYEQYF
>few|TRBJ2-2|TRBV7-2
CASSSRTGRAGELFF
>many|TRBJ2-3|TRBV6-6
CATGSSGTGGTQYF
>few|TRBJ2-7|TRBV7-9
CASSSELLDRDYEQYF
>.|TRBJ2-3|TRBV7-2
CASSLGAGGLTDTQYF
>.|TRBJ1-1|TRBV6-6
CASSSRGSTEAFF
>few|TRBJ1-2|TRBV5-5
CASSFQTGNYGYTF
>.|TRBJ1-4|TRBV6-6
CASSYVISGLNEKLFF
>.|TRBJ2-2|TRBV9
CASSVEGGGKALFF
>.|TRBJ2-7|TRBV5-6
CASSSGQSGAQQYF
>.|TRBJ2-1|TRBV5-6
CASSLGLAGGINEQFF
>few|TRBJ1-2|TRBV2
CASSEWRVGNAYGYTF
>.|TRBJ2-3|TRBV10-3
CAISESKASGSTDTQYF
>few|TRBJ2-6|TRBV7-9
CASSPGGWDVLTF
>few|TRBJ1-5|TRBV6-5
CASSLKGDQPQHF
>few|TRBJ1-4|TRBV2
CASSDHRSNEKLFF
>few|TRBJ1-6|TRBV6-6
CASSDTGLPLHF
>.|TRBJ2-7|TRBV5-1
CASSLELAGAYEQYF
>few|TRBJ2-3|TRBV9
CASSVDGSRGQYF
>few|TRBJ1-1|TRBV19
CASNHRGSEAFF
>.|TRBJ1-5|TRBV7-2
CASSYRDQPQHF
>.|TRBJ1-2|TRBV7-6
CASSPGTDGYTF